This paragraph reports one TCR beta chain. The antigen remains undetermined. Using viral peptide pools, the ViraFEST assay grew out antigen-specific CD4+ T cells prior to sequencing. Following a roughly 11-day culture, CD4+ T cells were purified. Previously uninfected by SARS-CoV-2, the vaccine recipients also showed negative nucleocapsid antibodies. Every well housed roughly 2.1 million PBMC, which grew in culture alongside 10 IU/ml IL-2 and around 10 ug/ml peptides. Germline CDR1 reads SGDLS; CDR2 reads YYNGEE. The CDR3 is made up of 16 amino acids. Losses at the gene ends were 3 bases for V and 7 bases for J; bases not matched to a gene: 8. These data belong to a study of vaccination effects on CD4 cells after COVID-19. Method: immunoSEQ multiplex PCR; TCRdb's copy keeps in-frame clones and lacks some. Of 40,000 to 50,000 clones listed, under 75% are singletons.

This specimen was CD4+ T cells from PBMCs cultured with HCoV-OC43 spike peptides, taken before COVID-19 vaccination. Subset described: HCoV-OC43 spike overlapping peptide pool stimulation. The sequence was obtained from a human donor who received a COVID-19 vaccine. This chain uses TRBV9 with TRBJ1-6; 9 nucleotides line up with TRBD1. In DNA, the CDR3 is TGTGCCAGCAGCGCCGGACAGGGGTTGGGGAATTCACCCCTCCACTTT. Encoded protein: CASSAGQGLGNSPLHF.